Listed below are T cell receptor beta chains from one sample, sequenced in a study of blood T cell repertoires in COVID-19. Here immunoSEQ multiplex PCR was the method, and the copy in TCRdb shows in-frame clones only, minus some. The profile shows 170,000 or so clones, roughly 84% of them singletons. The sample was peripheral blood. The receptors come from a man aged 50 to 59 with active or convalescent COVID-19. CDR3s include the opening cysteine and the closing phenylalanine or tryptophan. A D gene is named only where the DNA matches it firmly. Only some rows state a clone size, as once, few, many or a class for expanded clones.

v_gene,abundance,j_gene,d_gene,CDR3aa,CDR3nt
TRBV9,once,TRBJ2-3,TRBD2,CASSVGLAAGDTQYF,TGTGCCAGCAGCGTAGGACTAGCGGCTGGAGATACGCAGTATTTT
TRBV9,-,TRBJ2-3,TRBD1,CASSPWTGWGTDTQYF,TGTGCCAGCAGCCCGTGGACAGGGTGGGGCACAGATACGCAGTATTTT
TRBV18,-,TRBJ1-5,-,CASSQEGPPQHF,TGTGCCAGCTCGCAGGAGGGGCCGCCCCAGCATTTT
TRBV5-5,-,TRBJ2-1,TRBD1,CASSFNLDRGSYNEQFF,TGTGCCAGCAGCTTTAATTTGGACAGGGGGTCCTACAATGAGCAGTTCTTC
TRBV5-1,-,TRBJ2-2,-,CASSLMRGDTGELFF,TGCGCCAGCAGCTTAATGAGAGGTGACACCGGGGAGCTGTTTTTT
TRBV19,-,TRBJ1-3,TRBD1,CASRWTGGNTIYF,TGTGCCAGTAGGTGGACAGGTGGAAACACCATATATTTT
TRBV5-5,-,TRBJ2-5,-,CASSEGTGEETQYF,TGTGCCAGCAGCGAAGGGACTGGGGAAGAGACCCAGTACTTC
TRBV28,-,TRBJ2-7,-,CASSPGPTEQYF,TGTGCCAGCAGCCCAGGGCCCACCGAGCAGTACTTC
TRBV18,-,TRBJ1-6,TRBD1,CASSPTGGSNSPLHF,TGTGCCAGCTCACCTACAGGGGGCTCAAATTCACCCCTCCACTTT
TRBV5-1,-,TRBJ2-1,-,CASSFGGQTYSNEQFF,TGCGCCAGCAGCTTCGGCGGGCAGACCTACTCGAATGAGCAGTTCTTC
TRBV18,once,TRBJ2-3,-,CASSPGQRDTQYF,TGTGCCAGCTCACCGGGCCAAAGAGATACGCAGTATTTT
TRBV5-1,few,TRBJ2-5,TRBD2,CASSLWGGFGETQYF,TGCGCCAGCAGCTTGTGGGGAGGGTTTGGAGAGACCCAGTACTTC
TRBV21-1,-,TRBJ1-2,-,CASSKAGQENPF,TGTGCCAGCAGCAAAGCGGGGCAGGAGAATCCCTTC
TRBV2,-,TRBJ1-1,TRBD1,CASRRGQGRWGRETEAFF,TGTGCCAGCAGGAGGGGACAGGGTAGATGGGGTCGAGAGACTGAAGCTTTCTTT
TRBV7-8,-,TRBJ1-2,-,CASSLEISRVANYGYTF,TGTGCCAGCAGCTTAGAAATTAGTAGAGTCGCGAACTATGGCTACACCTTC
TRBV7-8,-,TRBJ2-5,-,CASSLGSDRGAQYF,TGTGCCAGCAGCTTAGGGTCGGACCGCGGGGCCCAGTACTTC
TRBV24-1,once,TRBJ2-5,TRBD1,CATSDAPGTGRETQYF,TGTGCCACCAGTGATGCACCCGGGACAGGGCGGGAGACCCAGTACTTC
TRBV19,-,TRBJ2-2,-,CASSIDRVVAGELFF,TGTGCCAGTAGTATAGACAGGGTGGTCGCCGGGGAGCTGTTTTTT
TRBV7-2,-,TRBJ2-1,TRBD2,CASSLHPPAGGNEQFF,TGTGCCAGCAGCCTCCATCCCCCAGCGGGAGGCAATGAGCAGTTCTTC
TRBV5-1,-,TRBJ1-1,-,CASSSLTPRNTEAFF,TGCGCCAGCAGCTCGTTAACACCTCGTAACACTGAAGCTTTCTTT
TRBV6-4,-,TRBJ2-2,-,CASSPVGAGTGELFF,TGTGCCAGCAGTCCCGTGGGGGCGGGCACCGGGGAGCTGTTTTTT
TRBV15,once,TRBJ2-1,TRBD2,CATSSSGTNYYNEQFF,TGTGCCACCAGCAGCTCCGGGACTAACTACTACAATGAGCAGTTCTTC
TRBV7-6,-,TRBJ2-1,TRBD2,CASSHSIRSGGQNEQFF,TGTGCCAGCAGCCATTCTATAAGGAGCGGGGGGCAAAATGAGCAGTTCTTC
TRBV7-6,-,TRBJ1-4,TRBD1,CASSLGQSGEKLFF,TGTGCCAGCAGCTTGGGACAGTCAGGAGAAAAACTGTTTTTT
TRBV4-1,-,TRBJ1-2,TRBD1,CASSQEKTGGSNYGYTF,TGCGCCAGCAGCCAAGAGAAGACAGGGGGCTCTAACTATGGCTACACCTTC
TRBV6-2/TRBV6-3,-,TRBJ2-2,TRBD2,CASSPPASGDPHDTGELFF,TGTGCCAGCAGCCCCCCGGCTAGCGGGGACCCGCACGACACCGGGGAGCTGTTTTTT
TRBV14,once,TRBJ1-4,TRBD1,CASSQGGTGLGEKLFF,TGTGCCAGCAGCCAAGGTGGGACAGGGCTAGGTGAAAAACTGTTTTTT
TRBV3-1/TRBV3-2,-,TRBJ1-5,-,CASSPGSSNQPQHF,TGTGCCAGCAGCCCCGGTAGTAGCAATCAGCCCCAGCATTTT
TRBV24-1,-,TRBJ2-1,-,CATSDLNSGRRGEQFF,TGTGCCACCAGTGACCTAAATTCCGGGAGAAGGGGAGAGCAGTTCTTC
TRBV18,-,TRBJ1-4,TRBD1,CASSPGQGVEKLFF,TGTGCCAGCTCACCGGGACAGGGGGTAGAAAAACTGTTTTTT
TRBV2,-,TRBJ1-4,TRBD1,CASRRPGQGNEKLFF,TGTGCCAGCAGGCGCCCGGGACAGGGTAATGAAAAACTGTTTTTT
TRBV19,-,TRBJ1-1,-,CASSIRDSNTEAFF,TGTGCCAGTAGTATACGGGATTCGAACACTGAAGCTTTCTTT
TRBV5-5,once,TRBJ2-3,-,CASSSGSTDTQYF,TGTGCCAGCAGCTCTGGCAGCACAGATACGCAGTATTTT
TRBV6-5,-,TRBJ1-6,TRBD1,CASRRQGESPLHF,TGTGCCAGCAGAAGACAGGGAGAATCACCCCTCCACTTT
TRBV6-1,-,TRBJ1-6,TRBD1,CASSELAGGADNSPLHF,TGTGCCAGCAGTGAATTAGCAGGGGGCGCAGATAATTCACCCCTCCACTTT
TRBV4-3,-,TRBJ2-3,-,CASSPTGRGAGTDTQYF,TGCGCCAGCAGCCCAACGGGGAGGGGGGCCGGCACAGATACGCAGTATTTT
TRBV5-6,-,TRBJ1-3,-,CASSQRYSGNTIYF,TGTGCCAGCAGCCAGCGGTACTCTGGAAACACCATATATTTT